Shown below are 26 T cell receptor beta chains from a single sample sequenced in a study of Ad26.COV2.S vaccination and SARS-CoV-2 variants. The method was immunoSEQ multiplex PCR; TCRdb's version includes in-frame clones alone and lacks a portion of them. The sample yields almost 400,000 clones, 89% seen once. This sample's treatment: roughly 18 received Ad26.COV2.S at low or high dose, single or two shots; about five received placebo; per-sample allocation not given. Samples were taken on day 63 after the first vaccine or placebo injection. The sample in question was peripheral blood, obtained in a trial of Ad26.COV2.S vaccine versus placebo. The receptors come from a person between 18 and 65 years old who received the Ad26.COV2.S COVID-19 vaccine or a placebo.

This clone was detected only once. The chain recombines TRBV7-9 with TRBJ1-2; a weak D match, TRBD1 (6 bases). Germline CDR1 reads SEHNR; CDR2 reads FQNEAQ (reference sequence). The CDR3 runs to 14 residues. V lost 5 bases and J lost 4, with 14 bases in between. The CDR3 nucleotides are TGTGCCAGCAGCGAACAGGGAACCGGCTATGGCTACACCTTC. Translating it yields CASSEQGTGYGYTF.

About this clone itself: Other DNA sequences from this sample encode an identical CDR3 as well. V usage is TRBV19 and J usage is TRBJ2-7; 10 bases match TRBD2. Germline CDR1 is LNHDA and CDR2 is SQIVND (reference sequence). The CDR3 consists of 14 residues. The trim removed 4 bases at V and 5 bases at J, leaving 5 bases unmatched. This CDR3 is CASSRLAGGNEQYF. CDR3 DNA: TGTGCCAGTAGTAGACTAGCGGGTGGGAACGAGCAGTACTTC.

The chain uses TRBV7-8 and TRBJ2-2, with TRBD2 matching 7 bases. The V gene's germline CDR1 is SGHVS and CDR2 FQNEAQ. This CDR3 is built from 15 residues. The J segment lost 6 bases and the V segment lost 6 bases, leaving 10 bases of the junction unmatched. CDR3 loop: CASRGAGEASGELFF. CDR3 sequence (DNA): TGTGCCAGCAGAGGGGCGGGAGAAGCGTCCGGGGAGCTGTTTTTT.

The CDR3 region has the DNA TGTGCCAGTAGTATATCGGGGAAGGGCAATCAGCCCCAGCATTTT. Residues: CASSISGKGNQPQHF. The rearrangement uses TRBV19 and TRBJ1-5; D is ambiguous. Germline CDR1 LNHDA, CDR2 SQIVND (reference sequence). The CDR3 loop spans 15 amino acids. Trimming took off 2 bases at V and 2 bases at J, with 10 bases between the two ends.

The J gene is TRBJ2-1, the V gene TRBV3-1 (or the pseudogene TRBV3-2), with a tentative D call TRBD2 (5 bases). The CDR3 loop spans 15 amino acids. Germline loops: CDR1 LGHDT, CDR2 YNNKEL (reference sequence). Trimming shortened V by 1 base and J by 5 bases, and 12 bases separated the two germline ends. The chain's CDR3 is CASSQGTLNNNEQFF. CDR3 coding DNA: TGTGCCAGCAGCCAAGGGACTCTAAATAACAATGAGCAGTTCTTC.

The chain recombines TRBV27 with TRBJ2-1; D may be TRBD1 (6 bases). The CDR3 covers 12 residues. V was shortened by 5 bases and J by 16 bases, with 18 bases between the two germline ends. CDR1 is MNHEY, CDR2 SMNVEV, per germline (reference sequence). The CDR3 loop reads CASSLRGQKDFF. In nucleotides, the CDR3 is TGTGCCAGCAGTCTCCGCGGACAGAAGGACTTCTTC.

The chain carries TRBV7-8 and TRBJ2-1, with D tentatively TRBD2 (5 bases). The length of the CDR3 is 16 residues. The germline V gene has CDR1 SGHVS and CDR2 FQNEAQ. Trimming removed 5 bases at V and 2 bases at J, with 16 bases between. CDR3: CASSPNPGKAYNEQFF. The CDR3 region has the DNA TGTGCCAGCAGCCCGAACCCGGGAAAAGCCTACAATGAGCAGTTCTTC.

The V call is TRBV3-1 (or the pseudogene TRBV3-2), the J call TRBJ2-1; 9 nucleotides agree with TRBD2. This CDR3 spans 18 amino acids. Germline lookup yields CDR1 LGHDT and CDR2 YNNKEL (reference sequence). The V gene end was trimmed by 4 bases and the J gene end by 0 bases; junction bases not matched to a gene: 10. Written as DNA, the CDR3 is TGTGCCAGCAGCCCCTTTCCTAGCGGGAATGTCTCCTACAATGAGCAGTTCTTC. Protein product: CASSPFPSGNVSYNEQFF.

The chain is built from TRBV2 and TRBJ1-4; D might be TRBD1 (5 bases). CDR1 and CDR2 from the germline V gene are SNHLY and FYNNEI. Trimming removed 2 bases at V and 1 base at J, with 17 bases between. The CDR3 length is 18 residues. CDR3 sequence: CASSESPPTVLTNEKLFF. DNA for the CDR3: TGTGCCAGCAGTGAATCCCCTCCGACAGTTTTAACTAATGAAAAACTGTTTTTT.

This rearrangement joins TRBV2 to TRBJ2-1; possibly TRBD1 for D (6 bases). This CDR3 comprises 15 residues. CDR1 and CDR2 from the germline V gene are SNHLY and FYNNEI. V lost 4 bases, J lost 3 bases, and 13 bases lay in between. This CDR3 is CASSAVGAGYNEQFF. The CDR3 nucleotides read TGTGCCAGCAGTGCAGTGGGGGCCGGCTACAATGAGCAGTTCTTC.

V is TRBV20-1 and J is TRBJ2-3; 7 nucleotides align to TRBD2. Losses at the gene ends were 4 bases for V and 5 bases for J; bases not matched to a gene: 0. This CDR3 region has 11 residues. The germline gives CDR1 DFQATT, CDR2 SNEGSKA (reference sequence). DNA for the CDR3: TGCAGTGCTACTAGCGGAGATACGCAGTATTTT. Translating it yields CSATSGDTQYF.

The rearrangement links TRBV4-1 to TRBJ1-5; tentative D call: TRBD1 (6 bases). Per the germline V gene, CDR1 is MGHRA and CDR2 is YSYEKL. The CDR3 covers 14 residues. V lost 4 bases and J 3 bases, leaving 10 bases between the germline ends. This chain's CDR3 is CASSPQGFNQPQHF. The CDR3 bases are TGCGCCAGCAGCCCCCAGGGGTTCAATCAGCCCCAGCATTTT.

The chain has TRBV4-2 and TRBJ1-2; 11 bases agree with TRBD1. This CDR3 is built from 14 residues. With V trimmed by 4 bases and J by 3 bases, 1 base remained unmatched. The germline V gene has CDR1 LGHNA and CDR2 YNFKEQ. CDR3 residues: CASSRGQGDYGYTF. The DNA for the CDR3 is TGTGCCAGCAGCCGGGGACAGGGGGACTATGGCTACACCTTC.

The chain links TRBV6-5 to TRBJ2-5, with D unclear. CDR1 MNHEY and CDR2 SVGAGI come from the germline V gene. The CDR3 runs to 15 residues. The V end lost 0 bases, the J end lost 5 bases, and 13 bases lay between the germline ends. CDR3 nucleotides: TGTGCCAGCAGTTACTCCGGTCGCAGTGGGGAGACCCAGTACTTC. Translating gives CASSYSGRSGETQYF.

This clone was detected only once. The V gene is TRBV11-1, the J gene TRBJ2-1, with 7 bases fitting TRBD2. This CDR3 is built from 14 residues. Trimming took 5 bases from V and 0 from J; bases not matched to a gene: 1. CDR1 is SGHAT, CDR2 FQDESV, per germline (reference sequence). CDR3 in DNA: TGTGCCAGCAGCCGGACTAGCTCCTACAATGAGCAGTTCTTC. The encoded protein is CASSRTSSYNEQFF. The full variable domain, with the rest looked up from reference TRBV11-1 and TRBJ2-1, is EAEVAQSPRYKITEKSQAVAFWCDPISGHATLYWYRQILGQGPELLVQFQDESVVDDSQLPKDRFSAERLKGVDSTLKIQPAELGDSAMYLCASSRTSSYNEQFFGPGTRLTVL.

The rearrangement links TRBV12-5 to TRBJ2-5, with 8 bases fitting TRBD2. V shed 6 bases and J 4 bases; nucleotides not matched to a gene: 4. This CDR3 contains 13 residues. Germline CDR1 is LGHNT and CDR2 is FRNRAP. In nucleotides, the CDR3 is TGTGCTAGTGGATCGGGACTAGTAGAGACCCAGTACTTC. This sequence encodes CASGSGLVETQYF. Full variable domain (rest looked up from reference TRBV12-5 and TRBJ2-5): DARVTQTPRHKVTEMGQEVTMRCQPILGHNTVFWYRQTMMQGLELLAYFRNRAPLDDSGMPKDRFSAEMPDATLATLKIQPSEPRDSAVYFCASGSGLVETQYFGPGTRLLVL.

This clone was seen ten or more times. The genes are TRBV10-2 and TRBJ2-7; D is ambiguous. The CDR3 runs to 11 residues. Germline V CDR1 and CDR2: WSHSY, SAAADI. V was pared by 5 bases and J by 0 bases, with 2 bases between. CDR3 coding DNA: TGCGCCAGCAGTACCTCCTACGAGCAGTACTTC. Encoded protein: CASSTSYEQYF.

The chain has TRBV6-5 and TRBJ2-5; no definite D call. Germline V gene data show CDR1 as MNHEY and CDR2 as SVGAGI. This CDR3 spans 11 amino acids. V was clipped by 5 bases and J by 3 bases, with 4 bases between them. Written as DNA, the CDR3 is TGTGCCAGCAGTAATAAAGAGACCCAGTACTTC. Its protein product is CASSNKETQYF.

The chain recombines TRBV6-2 or TRBV6-3 with TRBJ1-1; D is possibly TRBD1 (5 bases). CDR1 is MNHEY, CDR2 SVGEGT, per germline. This CDR3 has 15 amino acids. The germline V and J ends were trimmed by 4 bases and 2 bases, with 14 bases remaining between them. CDR3 DNA sequence: TGTGCCAGCAGTTCCCTGACGGGGCCCAACACTGAAGCTTTCTTT. Protein: CASSSLTGPNTEAFF.

This clone appeared once. The chain has TRBV28 and TRBJ2-3; 7 bases agree with TRBD1. The CDR3 runs 16 residues. Looked up from germline, CDR1 is MDHEN and CDR2 is SYDVKM. The V and J ends lost 5 bases and 5 bases, in that order; junction bases with no gene match: 13. The DNA of the CDR3 is TGTGCCAGCAGTCTGCCCGTGGGCAGGGACAGAGATACGCAGTATTTT. Its translation: CASSLPVGRDRDTQYF.

This sequence joins TRBV5-8 and TRBJ2-7, with 9 bases identical to TRBD1. The CDR3 sequence is 17 residues long. The junction had 10 bases not matched to a gene; V was cut back by 1 base and J by 2 bases. The germline V gene encodes CDR1 SGHTS and CDR2 YDEGEE. The CDR3 loop reads CASSLFVATGGTYEQYF. CDR3 bases: TGTGCCAGCAGCTTGTTTGTTGCGACAGGGGGAACCTACGAGCAGTACTTC.

The chain employs TRBV19 and TRBJ2-5, with 11 nucleotides matching TRBD2. V was pared by 5 bases and J by 3 bases, with 5 bases of the junction left unmatched. There are 15 residues in the CDR3. Germline assignment: CDR1 LNHDA and CDR2 SQIVND (reference sequence). The CDR3 region has the DNA TGTGCCAGTAGTCCACTAGCGGGAGTGAAAGAGACCCAGTACTTC. Its translation is CASSPLAGVKETQYF.

The genes are TRBV28 and TRBJ1-2; 7 nucleotides line up with TRBD1. From germline, CDR1 is MDHEN and CDR2 SYDVKM. The CDR3 has 12 amino acids. The V gene end was trimmed by 8 bases and the J gene end by 5 bases; junction bases not matched to a gene: 5. The CDR3 nucleotides are TGTGCCAGCGGAGGGGGCAGGTATGGCTACACCTTC. Translation: CASGGGRYGYTF.

This clone was seen a single time. The gene calls are TRBV18 and TRBJ1-1, with a weak D call TRBD1 (5 bases). Per germline, CDR1 KGHSH and CDR2 LQKENI. Trimming took 2 bases from V and 6 from J, leaving 7 bases between them. This CDR3 contains 12 residues. CDR3 loop: CASSPRDAEAFF. The CDR3 DNA reads as TGTGCCAGCTCACCAAGGGACGCTGAAGCTTTCTTT.

This chain connects TRBV6-2 or TRBV6-3 to TRBJ2-1; 13 bases match TRBD2. V dropped 2 bases and J dropped 7; count of bases not matched to a gene: 11. Germline loops: CDR1 MNHEY, CDR2 SVGEGT. This CDR3 spans 18 amino acids. CDR3 nucleotides: TGTGCCAGCAGTTACCTAAGTGGAGGACTAGCGGGAGTGAATGAGCAGTTCTTC. Residues: CASSYLSGGLAGVNEQFF.

This chain links TRBV7-3 with TRBJ1-4; a weak D match, TRBD1 (6 bases). The germline CDR1 and CDR2 sequences are SGHTA and FQGTGA. The CDR3 length is 14 residues. V was clipped by 5 bases and J by 4 bases, with 11 bases between them. CDR3 bases: TGTGCCAGCAGCCAAGGAGGGGGTAATGAAAAACTGTTTTTT. Encoded protein: CASSQGGGNEKLFF.